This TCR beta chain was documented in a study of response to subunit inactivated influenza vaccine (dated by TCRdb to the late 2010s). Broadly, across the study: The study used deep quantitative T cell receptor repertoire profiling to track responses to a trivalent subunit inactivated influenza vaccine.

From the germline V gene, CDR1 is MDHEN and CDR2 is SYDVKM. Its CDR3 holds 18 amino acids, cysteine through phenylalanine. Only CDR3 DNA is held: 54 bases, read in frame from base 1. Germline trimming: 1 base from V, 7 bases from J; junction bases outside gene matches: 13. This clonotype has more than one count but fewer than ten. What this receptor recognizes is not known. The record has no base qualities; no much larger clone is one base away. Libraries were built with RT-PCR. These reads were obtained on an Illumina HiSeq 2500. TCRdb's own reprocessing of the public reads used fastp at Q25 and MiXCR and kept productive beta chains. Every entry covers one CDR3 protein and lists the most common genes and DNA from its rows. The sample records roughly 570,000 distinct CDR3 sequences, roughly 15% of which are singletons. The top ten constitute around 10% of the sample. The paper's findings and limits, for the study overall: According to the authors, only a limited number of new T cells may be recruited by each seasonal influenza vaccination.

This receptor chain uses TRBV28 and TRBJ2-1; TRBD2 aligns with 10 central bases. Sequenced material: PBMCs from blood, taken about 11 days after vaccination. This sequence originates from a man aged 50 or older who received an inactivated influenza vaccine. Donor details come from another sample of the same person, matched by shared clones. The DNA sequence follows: TGTGCCAGCAGTTTATTCAGGGCTAGCGGGAGTCTTGCGAATGAGCAGTTCTTC. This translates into CASSLFRASGSLANEQFF.